The present entry profiles one T cell receptor (beta chain) with its context. Production of TCR beta cDNA used around 0.45 ug total RNA together with a constant-region primer. Slightly modified ARM-PCR served as the procedure for the TCR beta libraries. These libraries came from three rounds of nested multiplex PCR. One entry per CDR3 protein results from TCRdb running MiXCR on the multiplex PCR reads. This sample yields hundreds of thousands of distinct CDR3 sequences, of which about three fifths are seen a single time; approximately 17% belongs to the top ten. The data originate from a study of tumor-infiltrating lymphocytes in primary liver carcinoma. Germline DNA was extracted too, while blood RNA derived from unsorted whole blood. The sample comprised peripheral blood. The source is a woman younger than 45 with primary liver carcinoma and hepatitis B virus infection.

The CDR3: CASSELSLSWGNEKLFF. Here the CDR3 DNA reads TGTGCCAGCAGTGAATTGAGTCTTAGCTGGGGTAATGAAAAACTGTTTTTT. The rearrangement links TRBV6-1 to TRBJ1-4; no clear D. With 2 bases removed from V and 4 bases from J, the gap between germline ends came to 17 bases. CDR3 length equals 17 residues. Germline V gene lookup returns CDR1 MNHNS and CDR2 SASEGT.